Listed here is a single T cell receptor beta chain. Each CDR3 protein gets one entry after TCRdb re-called the 5' RACE reads with MiXCR. The table lists hundreds of thousands of distinct CDR3 sequences, 12% of them singletons. These data are taken from a study of identical twins. The CDR3 extends over 14 amino acids. Trimming pared 5 bases from V and 2 bases from J, leaving 7 bases between. CDR1 MGHRA and CDR2 YSYEKL come from the germline V gene. The data were also submitted as part of a second study, on yellow fever vaccine responses in identical twins.

The TCR was taken from a young woman in good health. The chain is built from TRBV4-1 and TRBJ2-6, with D unclear. Source material: PBMCs. The CDR3 protein is CASSYIPGANVLTF. CDR3 DNA sequence: TGCGCCAGCAGCTATATACCTGGGGCCAACGTCCTGACTTTC.